The source of this T cell receptor beta chain is a study of T cell changes during pregnancy in multiple sclerosis. The method was immunoSEQ multiplex PCR; TCRdb's version includes in-frame clones alone and lacks a portion of them. The sample holds some 50,000 clones, 90% seen once. Germline V gives CDR1 SEHNR, CDR2 FQNEAQ (reference sequence). The CDR3 runs to 13 residues. V was trimmed by 4 bases and J by 6 bases, leaving 12 bases between them. The sample in question was peripheral blood, obtained in the first trimester of pregnancy. The sequence derives from a female donor in good health, enrolled as a control in a pregnancy study. This chain connects TRBV7-9 to TRBJ1-1; a possible D gene is TRBD1 (6 bases). CDR3 protein: CASSSRGHPEAFF. CDR3 sequence (DNA): TGTGCCAGCAGCTCAAGGGGACACCCTGAAGCTTTCTTT. Full variable domain (missing parts from reference TRBV7-9 and TRBJ1-1): DTGVSQNPRHKITKRGQNVTFRCDPISEHNRLYWYRQTLGQGPEFLTYFQNEAQLEKSRLLSDRFSAERPKGSFSTLEIQRTEQGDSAMYLCASSSRGHPEAFFGQGTRLTVV.